The rows below give T cell receptor beta chains drawn from one sample of a study of cytomegalovirus exposure and HLA in healthy donors. The method was immunoSEQ multiplex PCR; TCRdb's version includes in-frame clones alone and lacks a portion of them. Of around 67,000 clones in the sample, roughly 75% were seen once. Sequencing was performed on PBMCs. Receptor source: a woman aged 25 to 39 in good health and CMV-seropositive. Both conserved end residues are part of each CDR3. The order of the fields is D gene, J gene, V gene, CDR3 length, clone size, CDR3 protein, CDR3 DNA. A D gene is named only where the DNA matches it firmly. Where a row states a size, it is once, few, many or the class of an expanded clone; other rows omit it.

.,TRBJ1-1,TRBV18,13,.,CASSRTENTEAFF,TGTGCCAGCTCACGGACAGAGAACACTGAAGCTTTCTTT
TRBD1,TRBJ2-2,TRBV5-1,16,once,CASSLVRTGNTGELFF,TGCGCCAGCAGCCTTGTCCGGACAGGGAACACCGGGGAGCTGTTTTTT
.,TRBJ1-1,TRBV6-5,13,.,CASKRGQNTEAFF,TGTGCCAGCAAAAGGGGACAGAACACTGAAGCTTTCTTT
TRBD1,TRBJ1-1,TRBV15,16,.,CATSRDVTGVNTEAFF,TGTGCCACCAGCAGAGACGTTACAGGGGTGAACACTGAAGCTTTCTTT
.,TRBJ2-4,TRBV13,16,.,CASSSRQELAKNIQYF,TGTGCCAGCAGTTCCCGACAGGAGCTAGCCAAAAACATTCAGTACTTC
TRBD1,TRBJ2-7,TRBV7-9,15,.,CASSLGQGSIDEQYF,TGTGCCAGCAGCCTGGGACAGGGGAGTATCGACGAGCAGTACTTC
TRBD1,TRBJ1-1,TRBV2,13,.,CASKGQGATEAFF,TGTGCAAGCAAAGGACAGGGGGCTACTGAAGCTTTCTTT
.,TRBJ1-6,TRBV4-1,17,.,CASSQDQFGDFNSGLHF,TGCGCCAGCAGCCAAGATCAATTCGGGGACTTCAACTCGGGCCTCCACTTT
.,TRBJ2-7,TRBV5-1,17,.,CASSLAEHRVGFYEQYF,TGCGCCAGCAGCTTGGCAGAACACAGGGTAGGCTTCTACGAGCAGTACTTC
TRBD2,TRBJ2-1,TRBV28,14,.,CASSQAGGPNEQFF,TGTGCCAGCAGTCAAGCGGGAGGGCCCAATGAGCAGTTCTTC
.,TRBJ1-5,TRBV5-1,14,.,CASSLEGGNQPQHF,TGCGCCAGCAGCTTGGAAGGGGGCAATCAGCCCCAGCATTTT
.,TRBJ2-2,TRBV11-2,16,.,CASRRIRGSNTGELFF,TGTGCCAGCAGGCGAATCAGGGGCTCGAACACCGGGGAGCTGTTTTTT
.,TRBJ2-2,TRBV18,15,.,CASSGGRTNTGELFF,TGTGCCAGCTCCGGTGGGAGGACGAACACCGGGGAGCTGTTTTTT
TRBD1,TRBJ2-5,TRBV11-2,16,.,CASSLARDRGRETQYF,TGTGCCAGCAGCTTAGCCCGGGACAGGGGAAGAGAGACCCAGTACTTC
.,TRBJ2-1,TRBV10-3,15,.,CAISESGGPYNEQFF,TGTGCCATCAGTGAGTCGGGGGGACCCTACAATGAGCAGTTCTTC
.,TRBJ1-2,TRBV18,17,.,CASSSVAGVQSNYGYTF,TGTGCCAGCTCATCAGTCGCAGGGGTACAGTCCAACTATGGCTACACCTTC
.,TRBJ2-5,TRBV20-1,11,.,CSARAAETQYF,TGCAGTGCTAGAGCTGCGGAGACCCAGTACTTC
TRBD2,TRBJ2-7,TRBV18,16,.,CASSLGTGTSGYEQYF,TGTGCCAGCTCCCTGGGGACCGGGACTAGCGGTTACGAGCAGTACTTC
TRBD2,TRBJ2-1,TRBV11-3,13,.,CASSLVGEGEQFF,TGTGCCAGCAGCTTAGTGGGGGAGGGTGAGCAGTTCTTC
.,TRBJ2-7,TRBV12-5,13,.,CASGLNVEYEQYF,TGTGCTAGTGGTTTGAACGTCGAGTACGAGCAGTACTTC
.,TRBJ2-7,TRBV2,12,.,CASSAQGYEQYF,TGTGCCAGCAGTGCCCAGGGATACGAGCAGTACTTC
.,TRBJ1-5,TRBV28,17,once,CASSPRQAMVSNQPQHF,TGTGCCAGCAGCCCTAGACAGGCTATGGTGAGCAATCAGCCCCAGCATTTT
.,TRBJ2-7,TRBV28,13,.,CASRMSGAYEQYF,TGTGCCAGCAGGATGAGCGGTGCCTACGAGCAGTACTTC
.,TRBJ2-5,TRBV20-1,10,.,CSAYQETQYF,TGCAGTGCGTATCAAGAGACCCAGTACTTC
.,TRBJ1-6,TRBV7-2,18,.,CASSKRLGSSSYNSPLHF,TGTGCCAGCAGTAAGAGGCTCGGCAGTAGCTCCTATAATTCACCCCTCCACTTT
TRBD2,TRBJ2-2,TRBV14,19,once,CASSQDWPGLAGGTGELFF,TGTGCCAGCAGCCAAGATTGGCCGGGACTAGCGGGGGGCACCGGGGAGCTGTTTTTT
TRBD1,TRBJ2-3,TRBV6-1,14,.,CASSPGGWADTQYF,TGTGCCAGCAGCCCAGGGGGTTGGGCAGATACGCAGTATTTT
TRBD1,TRBJ1-1,TRBV30,15,.,CACLKWTGIRSEAFF,TGTGCCTGTCTAAAATGGACAGGGATTAGAAGCGAAGCTTTCTTT
TRBD2,TRBJ2-1,TRBV5-4,16,.,CASSLGLAGVRNEQFF,TGTGCCAGCAGCTTGGGACTAGCGGGAGTCCGCAATGAGCAGTTCTTC
TRBD1,TRBJ2-3,TRBV7-2,14,.,CASSMTGWGDTQYF,TGTGCCAGCAGCATGACAGGGTGGGGAGATACGCAGTATTTT
.,TRBJ2-7,TRBV2,15,.,CATKGGELSSYEQYF,TGTGCCACCAAAGGGGGGGAGCTGAGCTCCTACGAGCAGTACTTC
.,TRBJ1-6,TRBV6-5,14,few,CASTRGNYNSPLHF,TGTGCCAGCACTAGGGGGAATTATAATTCACCCCTCCACTTT
.,TRBJ2-7,TRBV6-5,12,.,CASGQGSHEQYF,TGTGCCAGCGGGCAGGGGAGCCACGAGCAGTACTTC
.,TRBJ2-5,TRBV4-2,13,.,CASSQDKGETQYF,TGTGCCAGCAGCCAGGACAAGGGCGAGACCCAGTACTTC
.,TRBJ2-7,TRBV7-9,16,.,CASSSPSTGSSYEQYF,TGTGCCAGCAGCTCGCCTTCTACAGGGAGCTCCTACGAGCAGTACTTC
TRBD2,TRBJ2-1,TRBV11-2,15,.,CASSLDPASGVEQFF,TGTGCCAGCAGCTTAGATCCTGCTAGCGGGGTCGAGCAGTTCTTC
TRBD1,TRBJ2-7,TRBV6-1,15,few,CASSESTGGIDEQYF,TGTGCCAGCAGTGAATCTACAGGGGGAATCGACGAGCAGTACTTC
.,TRBJ2-7,TRBV5-4,13,.,CASSLDGGYEQYF,TGTGCCAGCAGCTTGGATGGGGGGTACGAGCAGTACTTC
TRBD1,TRBJ2-7,TRBV7-9,12,.,CASSLTGYEQYF,TGTGCCAGCAGCTTGACAGGGTACGAGCAGTACTTC
.,TRBJ2-4,TRBV28,18,once,CASSFYRTAEIAKNIQYF,TGTGCCAGCAGTTTTTACAGGACCGCCGAGATAGCCAAAAACATTCAGTACTTC
.,TRBJ1-1,TRBV19,17,once,CASSHTLKQGRNTEAFF,TGTGCCAGTAGTCACACCCTAAAACAGGGACGGAACACTGAAGCTTTCTTT
.,TRBJ2-1,TRBV25-1,11,few,CASSEANEQFF,TGTGCCAGCAGTGAGGCTAATGAGCAGTTCTTC
.,TRBJ2-1,TRBV5-8,18,.,CASSLARSGPSGYNEQFF,TGTGCCAGCAGCTTGGCCCGAAGCGGTCCCAGCGGTTACAATGAGCAGTTCTTC
TRBD1,TRBJ1-5,TRBV7-9,15,.,CASSLGGQQNQPQHF,TGTGCCAGCAGCTTAGGGGGACAGCAGAATCAGCCCCAGCATTTT
.,TRBJ2-7,TRBV7-8,12,.,CASSPGDYEQYF,TGTGCCAGCAGCCCGGGGGACTACGAGCAGTACTTC
TRBD1,TRBJ2-1,TRBV9,15,.,CASSPQGATYNEQFF,TGTGCCAGCAGCCCACAGGGGGCTACCTACAATGAGCAGTTCTTC